The entry below gives a single T cell receptor beta chain sequence along with its context. Authors' methods: Reference gene primer amplification yielded estimated nucleated cell counts. Here immunoSEQ multiplex PCR was the method, and the copy in TCRdb shows in-frame clones only, minus some. V and J calls and clone size follow that table, whereas D and trimming were derived from the DNA. The data hold 120,000 or so clones, with 85% to 90% observed a single time. The record originates from a study of blood T cell repertoires in COVID-19. As for the study in general: From the United States, Italy and Spain came samples of acute and convalescent COVID-19. From T cells, B-cell-depleted T cells, or PBMCs came the material, which was cDNA or gDNA.

CDR1 SGHAT and CDR2 FQNNGV come from the germline V gene. The CDR3 consists of 15 residues. With V trimmed by 5 bases and J by 5 bases, 9 bases remained unmatched. The sample consisted of peripheral blood. The receptor's source is an older man with active or convalescent COVID-19. This chain joins TRBV11-2 and TRBJ2-1; TRBD2 matches at 7 bases. In nucleotides, the CDR3 is TGTGCCAGCAGCCCTGGGGCTAGCGGAGACAATGAGCAGTTCTTC. Translated, it gives CASSPGASGDNEQFF.